The rows below give T cell receptor beta chains drawn from one sample of a study of control samples from healthy donors and cancer patients. Profiled with immunoSEQ multiplex PCR; TCRdb holds only in-frame clones, not every one. The sample records about 160,000 clones, about 90% being singletons. Sequenced material: blood. The source is a man younger than 40 in good health. Each CDR3 is given with its conserved first and last residue. Fields, in order: CDR3 protein, J gene, V gene.

CDR3 protein: CATSRETPSSYNSPLHF
J gene: TRBJ1-6
V gene: TRBV15

CDR3 protein: CASTKVEWGESHYGYTF
J gene: TRBJ1-2
V gene: TRBV2

CDR3 protein: CASSLPATGGQETQYF
J gene: TRBJ2-5
V gene: TRBV7-9

CDR3 protein: CASSLDRGRNEKLFF
J gene: TRBJ1-4
V gene: TRBV11-2

CDR3 protein: CATSQPLEGGARSLSTEAFF
J gene: TRBJ1-1
V gene: TRBV15

CDR3 protein: CASSPTGLSSYNEQFF
J gene: TRBJ2-1
V gene: TRBV18

CDR3 protein: CATSRDQGWNQPQHF
J gene: TRBJ1-5
V gene: TRBV15

CDR3 protein: CASSPLPGANQPQHF
J gene: TRBJ1-5
V gene: TRBV19

CDR3 protein: CASSVGAGTGGGEQYF
J gene: TRBJ2-7
V gene: TRBV9

CDR3 protein: CASSERAGRNSPLHF
J gene: TRBJ1-6
V gene: TRBV2

CDR3 protein: CASSLEGHQPQHF
J gene: TRBJ1-5
V gene: TRBV7-9

CDR3 protein: CASSEARNRARYGYTF
J gene: TRBJ1-2
V gene: TRBV6-1